The source of this T cell receptor (beta chain) is a study of blood T cells in healthy people across ages. For the second PCR, which ran for 7 to 11 cycles, a sample-barcoded 5' primer and a J-beta primer mix were used. A template-switch adaptor containing 12 random nucleotides labeled each cDNA molecule. TCRdb re-derived calls from the 5' RACE reads in MiXCR, one entry per CDR3 protein. The sample lists roughly 800,000 distinct CDR3 sequences; approximately 24% were seen once. This CDR3 spans 13 amino acids. V was shortened by 4 bases and J by 6 bases, with 13 bases between the two germline ends. The germline V gene has CDR1 SQVTM and CDR2 ANQGSEA. Separately, the same data were catalogued under a study of T cells of mothers and their children. That investigation notes: From each mother came over 8 million TCR beta CDR3 reads, and from each child came 3 million to 3.5 million. Evidence of persistent microchimeric T cell clones was absent.

The clonotype was recovered from a boy younger than 18 in good health. Sample: blood. The rearrangement links TRBV29-1 to TRBJ1-5; tentatively, D is TRBD1 (6 bases). For the CDR3, the DNA is TGCAGCGTTGCCGAGGGGGTGAGTCAGCCCCAGCATTTT. This codes for CSVAEGVSQPQHF.